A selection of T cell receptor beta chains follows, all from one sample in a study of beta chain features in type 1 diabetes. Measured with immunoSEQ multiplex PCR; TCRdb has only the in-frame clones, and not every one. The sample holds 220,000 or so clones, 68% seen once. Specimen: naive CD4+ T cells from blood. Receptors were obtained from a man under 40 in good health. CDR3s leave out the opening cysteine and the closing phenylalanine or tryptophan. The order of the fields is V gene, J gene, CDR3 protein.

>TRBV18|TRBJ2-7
ASSPPGGGFEQY
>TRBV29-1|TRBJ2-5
SVARNEETQY
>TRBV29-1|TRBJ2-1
SVDRGSYNEQF
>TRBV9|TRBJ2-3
ASSVVGGQADTQY
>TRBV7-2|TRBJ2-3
ASSRLDTQY
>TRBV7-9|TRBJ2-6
ASSLVPRGVSSGANVLT
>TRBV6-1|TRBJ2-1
ASSLGRAYNEQF
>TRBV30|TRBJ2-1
AWSVRLASSYNEQF
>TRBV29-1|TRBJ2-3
SAGTRYTDTQY
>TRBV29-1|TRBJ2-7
SAERPRGGEQY
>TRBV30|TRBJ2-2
AWSVPGLAAGELF
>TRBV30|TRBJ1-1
AWSVGQNTEAF
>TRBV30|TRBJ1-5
AWSGRVDQPQH
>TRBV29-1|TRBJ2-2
SVGTTGTGELF
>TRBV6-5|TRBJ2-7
ASRRFTGVYEQY
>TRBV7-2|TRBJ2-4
ASSRQVLGDIQY
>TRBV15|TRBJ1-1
ATSSLSGGGSEAF
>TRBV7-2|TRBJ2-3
ASSSRLAGSTDTQY
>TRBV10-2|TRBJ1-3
ASTAGNTIY
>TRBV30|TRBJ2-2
AWRSRDSGGELF
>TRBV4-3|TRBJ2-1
ASSQEENNEQF
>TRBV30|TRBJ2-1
AWSRGVSYNEQF